These T cell receptor beta chains were read from a single sample in a study of cytomegalovirus exposure and HLA in healthy donors. Libraries were prepared by immunoSEQ multiplex PCR; TCRdb keeps only in-frame clonotypes and omits some of them. The table shows 200,000 to 250,000 clones, with 65% to 80% occurring only once. Input material: PBMCs. The receptors originated from a man aged 50-60 years in good health and CMV-seronegative. CDR3s include the opening cysteine and the closing phenylalanine or tryptophan. D genes are given only for firm matches. Expanded clones get a size class; other rows say once, few or many, or leave the size out.

V gene	J gene	D gene	clone size	CDR3 DNA	CDR3 protein
TRBV18	TRBJ1-5	TRBD1	NA	TGTGCCAGCTCACCCGGACAGGGCAATCAGCCCCAGCATTTT	CASSPGQGNQPQHF
TRBV2	TRBJ2-3	NA	NA	TGTGCCAGCACCTTTGTCGGAGGCCCAGATACGCAGTATTTT	CASTFVGGPDTQYF
TRBV27	TRBJ2-6	TRBD2	NA	TGTGCCAGCAGTTTATTTCTAGCGGGAGCTGGGGCCAACGTCCTGACTTTC	CASSLFLAGAGANVLTF
TRBV7-7	TRBJ2-1	NA	NA	TGTGCTAGCAGCTCAGGGACTTACAATGAGCAGTTCTTC	CASSSGTYNEQFF
TRBV10-1	TRBJ1-4	NA	NA	TGCGCAAGCGGGCAGGGGACGGATGAAAAACTGTTTTTT	CASGQGTDEKLFF
TRBV13	TRBJ2-7	TRBD2	NA	TGTGCCAGCAGCTTACGGAGGGCCAGTAGCGGGGAGTACTTC	CASSLRRASSGEYF
TRBV5-4	TRBJ2-7	NA	NA	TGTGCCAGCAGCTTGACGTTAGTCGGGGGGCTTTACGAGCAGTACTTC	CASSLTLVGGLYEQYF
TRBV5-1	TRBJ1-1	NA	NA	TGCGCCAGCCCCGTTCGTGGGCAGACTGAAGCTTTCTTT	CASPVRGQTEAFF
TRBV27	TRBJ2-7	TRBD2	NA	TGTGCCAGCAGTGACCCGGGACTAGCGGGGCCCTACGAGCAGTACTTC	CASSDPGLAGPYEQYF
TRBV28	TRBJ1-2	NA	NA	TGTGCCAGCAGTTCCCGGACAGATGGCTACACCTTC	CASSSRTDGYTF
TRBV5-1	TRBJ2-7	TRBD1	NA	TGCGCCAGCAGCTTGGCCGGACGGGACAGCCTGAGCTCCTACGAGCAGTACTTC	CASSLAGRDSLSSYEQYF
TRBV10-1	TRBJ2-3	TRBD2	NA	TGCGCCAGCAGTGAAACCCCGGGACTAGCGGAACCCACAGATACGCAGTATTTT	CASSETPGLAEPTDTQYF
TRBV29-1	TRBJ2-1	TRBD2	NA	TGCAGCGTTGTTCTAGCGGGAGCCCTCAATGAGCAGTTCTTC	CSVVLAGALNEQFF
TRBV19	TRBJ2-3	NA	NA	TGTGCCAGTAGTCCCCTGGGGGTCAGGGAGGGGGCAGATACGCAGTATTTT	CASSPLGVREGADTQYF
TRBV5-1	TRBJ2-7	NA	NA	TGCGCCAGCAGCGAAAAGGACAGGAGGGCCCGCGAGCAGTACTTC	CASSEKDRRAREQYF
TRBV28	TRBJ1-5	NA	NA	TGTGCCAGCAGTTACCTACAGGGATGGGACAATCAGCCCCAGCATTTT	CASSYLQGWDNQPQHF
TRBV27	TRBJ1-1	TRBD1	NA	TGTGCCAGCAGTTTTAAGGGGACAGGGGTGCGTACGGGCACTGAAGCTTTCTTT	CASSFKGTGVRTGTEAFF
TRBV6-5	TRBJ2-1	NA	NA	TGTGCCAGCGGACGGGACACTACCTACAATGAGCAGTTCTTC	CASGRDTTYNEQFF
TRBV7-3	TRBJ2-7	NA	NA	TGTGCCAGCAGCTTACAGGGGCTCGACGAGCAGTACTTC	CASSLQGLDEQYF
TRBV12-5	TRBJ1-2	TRBD1	NA	TGTGCTAGTGGTTTGGCAGCACAGGGGGCCAGCTATGGCTACACCTTC	CASGLAAQGASYGYTF
TRBV6-4	TRBJ2-2	NA	once	TGTGCCAGCAGTGAAATCGGTGGCGGCGGGGAGCTGTTTTTT	CASSEIGGGGELFF
TRBV11-2	TRBJ2-1	TRBD2	NA	TGTGCCAGCAGCTTAACGGGAGCGGGAGACGGTGAGCAGTTCTTC	CASSLTGAGDGEQFF
TRBV4-1	TRBJ1-4	NA	NA	TGCGCCAGCAGCCAAGCGTCGACAGGCTGGAATGAAAAACTGTTTTTT	CASSQASTGWNEKLFF
TRBV6-1	TRBJ2-3	NA	few	TGTGCCAGCAGTGAACAGAACACAGATACGCAGTATTTT	CASSEQNTDTQYF
TRBV28	TRBJ1-5	NA	NA	TGTGCCAGCAGTTTCGGGGAAGCCAGCAATCAGCCCCAGCATTTT	CASSFGEASNQPQHF
TRBV30	TRBJ1-1	TRBD1	NA	TGTGCCTGGAGTGACGACAGGGAGGCTGAAGCTTTCTTT	CAWSDDREAEAFF
TRBV28	TRBJ2-7	TRBD1	once	TGTGCCAGCAGCCTTCCCGCCGGACAGGTATACTACGAGCAGTACTTC	CASSLPAGQVYYEQYF
TRBV28	TRBJ2-1	TRBD1	NA	TGTGCCAGCAGCTGGGACAGGAGCTCCTACAATGAGCAGTTCTTC	CASSWDRSSYNEQFF
TRBV4-1	TRBJ2-6	NA	few	TGCGCCAGCAGCCAAGTGCTCTTTTCAGGGAACTCTGGGGCCAACGTCCTGACTTTC	CASSQVLFSGNSGANVLTF
TRBV5-1	TRBJ2-7	TRBD2	once	TGCGCCAGCAGCCCGTGGACTAGCGGGATCGCCTACGAGCAGTACTTC	CASSPWTSGIAYEQYF
TRBV19	TRBJ1-1	NA	NA	TGTGCCAGTAGTGCCTCCAACAGGATGAACACTGAAGCTTTCTTT	CASSASNRMNTEAFF
TRBV30	TRBJ2-5	TRBD2	NA	TGTGCCTGGGGCGCCGGGGGGCTAGCGGGAGCAGAGACCCAGTACTTC	CAWGAGGLAGAETQYF
TRBV6-4	TRBJ2-3	TRBD2	NA	TGTGCCAGCAGTTCCCTAGCGGGAGGGCGCACAGATACGCAGTATTTT	CASSSLAGGRTDTQYF
TRBV5-1	TRBJ1-1	TRBD1	NA	TGCGCCAGCAGGGGCCGGGACAGGGGTGAAGCTTTCTTT	CASRGRDRGEAFF
TRBV6-1	TRBJ2-1	TRBD2	NA	TGTGCCAGCAGTGCCCGGGTAGCGGGAGGGCCCGGCAATGAGCAGTTCTTC	CASSARVAGGPGNEQFF
TRBV18	TRBJ1-1	NA	few	TGTGCCAGCTCACCAGGACAGATGAACACTGAAGCTTTCTTT	CASSPGQMNTEAFF
TRBV7-7	TRBJ2-2	TRBD2	NA	TGTGCCAGCAGCTCTCAGCGGGGAGACACCGGGGAGCTGTTTTTT	CASSSQRGDTGELFF
TRBV9	TRBJ2-7	TRBD2	NA	TGTGCCAGCAGCGTAGGTCCTCGCGGGAGGTCCTCCTACGAGCAGTACTTC	CASSVGPRGRSSYEQYF
TRBV28	TRBJ2-4	TRBD1	NA	TGTGCCAGCAGTCCCCGGGACAGAAGACACAGTCAGTACTTC	CASSPRDRRHSQYF
TRBV29-1	TRBJ2-5	NA	NA	TGCAGCGTGGACCTAGGGACTCCGAGCCAAGAGACCCAGTACTTC	CSVDLGTPSQETQYF
TRBV5-3	TRBJ2-7	TRBD2	few	TGTGCCAGAAGCACTAGCGGGAGGTTGCAGTCCTACGAGCAGTACTTC	CARSTSGRLQSYEQYF
TRBV19	TRBJ1-1	TRBD1	NA	TGTGCCAGTAGTGCCAGACAGGGAGAATACACTGAAGCTTTCTTT	CASSARQGEYTEAFF
TRBV18	TRBJ2-3	NA	few	TGTGCCAGCTCACCCTTCGCGAAGGGGATCACAGATACGCAGTATTTT	CASSPFAKGITDTQYF
TRBV5-1	TRBJ2-2	TRBD2	NA	TGCGCCAGCAGCTTGTCTAGCGGAGTTACCGGGGAGCTGTTTTTT	CASSLSSGVTGELFF
TRBV19	TRBJ2-3	NA	NA	TGTGCCAGTAGTATAACATTGGCAGATACGCAGTATTTT	CASSITLADTQYF
TRBV19	TRBJ1-1	NA	NA	TGTGCCAGTAGTTTTAACTCCCGGAAGGACATGAACACTGAAGCTTTCTTT	CASSFNSRKDMNTEAFF
TRBV9	TRBJ2-3	TRBD2	few	TGTGCCAGCAGCGTGAGTAGCGGGAACACAGATACGCAGTATTTT	CASSVSSGNTDTQYF